A single sample is the source of the 22 T cell receptor beta chains below, sequenced in a study of siplizumab effects on memory and regulatory T cells (dated by TCRdb to between 2018 and 2021). The receptor library was made with the immunoSEQ multiplex PCR assay. TCRdb took this table from immuneACCESS and kept in-frame rearrangements with V and J called. Such tables lack part of the clones; where checked against another copy, unresolved V genes explain under half of the gap, and the rest is unexplained. This sample comprises about 60,000 clones, over 65% of them detected only once. Approximately 3.8% of the sample comes from the top ten. Sequencing input: memory CD4+ T cells sorted from blood. The cell subset or site tag for this specimen amounts to: unstimulated CD4+ memory T cells. Source of these receptors: a human donor in good health.

The chain is built from TRBV21-1 and TRBJ2-7; the D segment call TRBD2 is taken from the table without a DNA check. TRBV21-1 is shown as a pseudogene. This CDR3 comprises 16 residues. CDR3 DNA sequence: TGTGCCAGCAGCAAAGCGCTTTACGCTGGAGACTACGAGCAGTACTTC. Protein: CASSKALYAGDYEQYF.

This clone was detected once. The gene calls are TRBV6-1 and TRBJ1-1, with a possible D match to TRBD1 (5 bases). V lost 1 base to trimming and J lost 1 base, with 16 bases between them. Germline V gives CDR1 MNHNS, CDR2 SASEGT. The CDR3 runs 17 residues. The CDR3: CASSEGSDWGRNTEAFF. CDR3 nucleotides: TGTGCCAGCAGTGAAGGAAGTGATTGGGGGAGGAACACTGAAGCTTTCTTT.

V gene TRBV5-6 combines with J gene TRBJ1-2, with a weak D call TRBD1 (6 bases). Trimming left V 6 bases short and J 8 bases short, with 17 bases between. The CDR3 extends over 13 amino acids. Germline-derived CDR1 and CDR2 are SGHDT and YYEEEE. The CDR3 coding sequence is TGTGCCAGCACCAAAATCAGGGGATTAGGCTACACCTTC. This encodes CASTKIRGLGYTF.

V is TRBV4-2 and J is TRBJ2-1; 11 nucleotides line up with TRBD2. Germline CDR1 and CDR2: LGHNA and YNFKEQ. There are 15 residues in the CDR3. The V gene end was trimmed by 4 bases and the J gene end by 4 bases; junction bases not matched to a gene: 3. CDR3 residues: CASSPLAGGYNEQFF. The CDR3 DNA reads TGTGCCAGCAGCCCCCTAGCGGGGGGTTACAATGAGCAGTTCTTC.

The chain combines TRBV15 with TRBJ1-1, with D tentatively TRBD1 (5 bases). The CDR3 loop spans 16 amino acids. Germline V lookup: CDR1 LNHNV, CDR2 YYDKDF (reference sequence). Trimming removed 0 bases at V and 1 base at J, with 12 bases between. In DNA, the CDR3 is TGTGCCACCAGCAGAGATCAAGGGGTTTGGAACACTGAAGCTTTCTTT. It encodes CATSRDQGVWNTEAFF. The full variable domain, with the rest looked up from reference TRBV15 and TRBJ1-1, is DAMVIQNPRYQVTQFGKPVTLSCSQTLNHNVMYWYQQKSSQAPKLLFHYYDKDFNNEADTPDNFQSRRPNTSFCFLDIRSPGLGDTAMYLCATSRDQGVWNTEAFFGQGTRLTVV.

The chain recombines TRBV5-4 with TRBJ1-1; 7 nucleotides agree with TRBD1. CDR1 and CDR2 (germline): SGHNT, YYREEE (reference sequence). CDR3 length equals 20 residues. The J segment lost 1 base and the V segment lost 2 bases, leaving 20 bases of the junction unmatched. In nucleotides, the CDR3 is TGTGCCAGCAGCTTAACAACGGCAGGGACAGTGGGTACCGGGAACACTGAAGCTTTCTTT. Amino acid sequence: CASSLTTAGTVGTGNTEAFF.

The chain has TRBV5-1 and TRBJ1-3; TRBD1 matches at 7 bases. Germline V gene sequence: CDR1 SGHRS, CDR2 YFSETQ. V shed 4 bases and J 2 bases; nucleotides not matched to a gene: 6. The CDR3 runs 15 residues. This CDR3 is CASSNSTGAGNTIYF. The CDR3 region has the DNA TGCGCCAGCAGCAATAGCACAGGGGCTGGAAACACCATATATTTT.

The chain couples TRBV18 to TRBJ1-3; possible D gene TRBD1, 5 bases. Trimming removed 2 bases from V and 0 bases from J, with 11 bases in between. Germline assignment: CDR1 KGHSH and CDR2 LQKENI. This CDR3 region has 16 residues. CDR3 nucleotide sequence: TGTGCCAGCTCACCAAACAGGCAGGGCTCTGGAAACACCATATATTTT. Its protein product is CASSPNRQGSGNTIYF. Together with reference TRBV18 and TRBJ1-3, the CDR3 gives the full variable domain: NAGVMQNPRHLVRRRGQEARLRCSPMKGHSHVYWYRQLPEEGLKFMVYLQKENIIDESGMPKERFSAEFPKEGPSILRIQQVVRGDSAAYFCASSPNRQGSGNTIYFGEGSWLTVV.

The chain recombines TRBV15 with TRBJ1-6, with D maybe TRBD1 (5 bases). The CDR3 contains 17 residues. The germline V and J ends were trimmed by 0 bases and 8 bases, with 17 bases remaining between them. From germline, CDR1 is LNHNV and CDR2 YYDKDF (reference sequence). As DNA, the CDR3 is TGTGCCACCAGCAGAGACCTCCCGACAGCCCTTGATTCACCCCTCCACTTT. As protein: CATSRDLPTALDSPLHF.

The J gene is TRBJ2-2, the V gene TRBV27, with 8 bases identical to TRBD1. The V segment lost 6 bases and the J segment 7 bases; nucleotides outside the gene matches: 10. CDR3 length equals 15 residues. Germline V CDR1 and CDR2: MNHEY, SMNVEV (reference sequence). In DNA, the CDR3 is TGTGCCAGCAGAGCCGGGACAGGAGGCGTCGGGGAGCTGTTTTTT. Translated, it gives CASRAGTGGVGELFF.

The V call is TRBV4-1, the J call TRBJ2-7; 7 bases map to TRBD1. J gave up 2 bases and V 1 base, and 5 bases lay outside the gene matches. This CDR3 region has 15 residues. Germline V gene lookup returns CDR1 MGHRA and CDR2 YSYEKL. The CDR3 sequence: CASSQGPDRAYEQYF. CDR3 sequence (DNA): TGCGCCAGCAGCCAAGGTCCCGACAGGGCCTACGAGCAGTACTTC.

The chain combines TRBV6-5 with TRBJ2-2, with TRBD2 matching over 8 bases. The CDR3 consists of 16 residues. From germline, CDR1 is MNHEY and CDR2 SVGAGI. V lost 0 bases to trimming and J lost 6 bases; unmatched junction nucleotides: 6. The CDR3 loop is CASSYSIRGGSGELFF. The CDR3 coding sequence is TGTGCCAGCAGTTACTCGATCCGCGGGGGGTCCGGGGAGCTGTTTTTT.

The chain combines TRBV4-1 with TRBJ1-5; TRBD1 might be the D (5 bases). Germline loops: CDR1 MGHRA, CDR2 YSYEKL. This CDR3 contains 13 residues. Deletions cut 1 base from V and 6 bases from J, with 7 bases between. DNA for the CDR3: TGCGCCAGCAGCCAAGTAAGGGGTCAGCCCCAGCATTTT. Its protein is CASSQVRGQPQHF.

The rearrangement uses TRBV7-9 and TRBJ2-5; no firm D call. Trimming took 3 bases from V and 2 from J, leaving 4 bases between them. The CDR3 spans 12 residues. Germline V gives CDR1 SEHNR, CDR2 FQNEAQ (reference sequence). Written as DNA, the CDR3 is TGTGCCAGCAGCTTGGGGCAAGAGACCCAGTACTTC. This gives the protein CASSLGQETQYF.

The chain recombines TRBV18 with TRBJ2-1; 8 bases agree with TRBD2. V shed 3 bases and J 5 bases; nucleotides not matched to a gene: 12. The germline V gene has CDR1 KGHSH and CDR2 LQKENI. CDR3 length equals 17 residues. CDR3 sequence: CASSPAGRRGANNEQFF. CDR3 nucleotide sequence: TGTGCCAGCTCACCCGCGGGCCGGCGGGGGGCCAACAATGAGCAGTTCTTC.

The chain combines TRBV4-1 with TRBJ1-5; D is perhaps TRBD1 (5 bases). Germline assignment: CDR1 MGHRA and CDR2 YSYEKL. Trimming pared 0 bases from V and 4 bases from J, leaving 16 bases between. The CDR3 is 17 residues long. CDR3 protein: CASSQDYPRVGNQPQHF. CDR3 nucleotide sequence: TGCGCCAGCAGCCAAGATTATCCCAGGGTTGGGAATCAGCCCCAGCATTTT.

The chain links TRBV7-9 to TRBJ2-6; D is perhaps TRBD1 (5 bases). Germline V gene lookup returns CDR1 SEHNR and CDR2 FQNEAQ (reference sequence). Trimming stripped 4 bases from V and 4 bases from J, with 14 bases between. The length of the CDR3 is 16 residues. CDR3 amino acids: CASSSLTASGANVLTF. In nucleotides, the CDR3 is TGTGCCAGCAGCTCACTGACAGCCTCCGGGGCCAACGTCCTGACTTTC.

The CDR3 DNA sequence: TGTGCCAGCACCCAATGGGGGGCCTCAAGGGAGACCCAGTACTTC. This translates into CASTQWGASRETQYF. This chain joins TRBV5-4 and TRBJ2-5; D may match TRBD1 or TRBD2 (6 bases each). The V gene lost 6 bases and the J gene lost 5 bases, with 20 bases spanning the gap. The CDR3 spans 15 residues. The germline CDR1 and CDR2 sequences are SGHNT and YYREEE (reference sequence).

The chain combines TRBV4-1 with TRBJ1-2; 7 positions agree with TRBD1. The V and J ends lost 6 bases and 12 bases, in that order; junction bases with no gene match: 16. The CDR3 length is 14 residues. Germline CDR1 is MGHRA and CDR2 is YSYEKL. CDR3: CASRPTFSQGVHTF. DNA of the CDR3: TGCGCCAGCAGACCTACATTTTCCCAGGGGGTCCACACCTTC.

The V call is TRBV19, the J call TRBJ1-2, with a tentative D call TRBD1 (5 bases). The CDR3 contains 13 residues. V lost 4 bases to trimming and J lost 0 bases, with 6 bases between them. Germline lookup yields CDR1 LNHDA and CDR2 SQIVND (reference sequence). The CDR3 DNA follows: TGTGCCAGTAGTAGACAGCCTAACTATGGCTACACCTTC. Protein product: CASSRQPNYGYTF.

This clone was observed a few times. The rearrangement joins TRBV6-5 to TRBJ2-2; TRBD1 matches 9 bases. The trim removed 6 bases at V and 7 bases at J, leaving 6 bases unmatched. CDR3 length equals 14 residues. The V gene's germline CDR1 is MNHEY and CDR2 SVGAGI. The CDR3 region has the DNA TGTGCCAGCAGCAGGACAGGGGAGATCGGGGAGCTGTTTTTT. This codes for CASSRTGEIGELFF.

The rearrangement joins TRBV6-5 to TRBJ2-7; 8 positions agree with TRBD1. The CDR3 spans 15 residues. The ends lost 0 bases at V and 1 base at J; junction bases unmatched: 2. Germline assignment: CDR1 MNHEY and CDR2 SVGAGI. The CDR3 sequence: CASSYSGQDSYEQYF. CDR3 nucleotides: TGTGCCAGCAGTTACTCGGGACAGGATTCCTACGAGCAGTACTTC.